The 17 T cell receptor beta chains given below trace back to one sample, sequenced in a study of regulatory T cells in long-lasting Graves disease. According to the study, TCR beta libraries were built with iRepertoire HTBI primers and CDR3-region Arm-PCR. TCRdb recomputed calls from the multiplex PCR reads with MiXCR, one row per CDR3 protein. The sample has fewer than 450,000 distinct CDR3 sequences, approximately 16% seen once; the top ten hold under 9%. Time point indicated: newly diagnosed GD, antithyroid drugs for less than 3 months. Generation of the TCR library employed RNA extracted from PBMCs. These data also featured in a second study, about T cells in Graves' hyperthyroidism and ophthalmopathy.

The source material was peripheral blood mononuclear cells (PBMCs), sampled at new diagnosis, from a patient treated with antithyroid drugs. All receptors derive from a woman aged 40-49 years with Graves disease.

This clonotype occurred many times. This rearrangement joins TRBV20-1 to TRBJ1-4, with 9 bases identical to TRBD1. In germline, CDR1 is DFQATT, CDR2 SNEGSKA (reference sequence). Trimming removed 3 bases from V and 7 bases from J; junction bases left unmatched: 9. CDR3 length: 15 residues. The CDR3 DNA sequence: TGCAGTGCTAGCACCCCCGGGACAGGGACTGAAAAACTGTTTTTT. It codes for CSASTPGTGTEKLFF.

The table lists this clonotype with a few counts. The chain recombines TRBV5-1 with TRBJ1-1, with 10 bases lining up with TRBD1. This CDR3 contains 14 residues. Germline V gene data show CDR1 as SGHRS and CDR2 as YFSETQ. Germline trimming cut 7 bases from V and 5 bases from J; bases unmatched to any gene: 8. The CDR3 region is CASGLGTGATEAFF. CDR3 in DNA: TGCGCCAGCGGCCTTGGGACAGGGGCGACTGAAGCTTTCTTT.

This clonotype was observed a single time. Just one base apart from a much larger clone, this may be a read error. V gene TRBV10-3 combines with J gene TRBJ2-7; 10 nucleotides agree with TRBD2. J lost 3 bases, V lost 5 bases, and 7 bases had no gene match. Germline V CDR1 and CDR2: ENHRY, SYGVKD. The CDR3 is 15 amino acids. The CDR3 nucleotides read TGTGCCATCAGTTTAGCGGGAGGTTCGGACTACGAGCAGTACTTC. Amino acid sequence: CAISLAGGSDYEQYF.

Ten or more counts support this clonotype. The chain joins TRBV6-1 to TRBJ1-1, with TRBD1 identical over 7 bases. This CDR3 comprises 13 residues. Germline V gives CDR1 MNHNS, CDR2 SASEGT. Trimming removed 10 bases from V and 2 bases from J; junction bases left unmatched: 7. As DNA, the CDR3 is TGTGCCACCGCCGGGACAGCAAACACTGAAGCTTTCTTT. It encodes CATAGTANTEAFF.

This clonotype was seen only a few times. This chain connects TRBV6-1 to TRBJ2-5; D ambiguous. This CDR3 is 12 amino acids long. V lost 8 bases and J lost 5, with 12 bases in between. The V gene's germline CDR1 is MNHNS and CDR2 SASEGT. CDR3 DNA: TGTGCCAGCGCCTGGGGAACCGAGACCCAGTACTTC. It is translated as CASAWGTETQYF.

The chain links TRBV5-5 to TRBJ1-1; D possibly corresponds to TRBD1 (5 bases). From germline, CDR1 is SGHKS and CDR2 YYEKEE (reference sequence). The CDR3 is 13 residues long. The germline V and J ends were trimmed by 5 bases and 7 bases, with 15 bases remaining between them. The CDR3 loop reads CASSPDTGYEAFF. The CDR3 nucleotides are TGTGCCAGCAGTCCGGACACCGGATATGAAGCTTTCTTT.

This clonotype was detected ten times or more. This sequence joins TRBV6-2 or TRBV6-3 and TRBJ2-3, with D tentatively TRBD1 (5 bases). The CDR3 runs to 17 residues. The V and J ends lost 2 bases and 6 bases respectively, with 21 bases between them. Looked up from germline, CDR1 is MNHEY and CDR2 is SVGEGT. CDR3 nucleotides: TGTGCCAGCAGTTACGCTAGGAATACCGCAGGGTGGGATACGCAGTATTTT. The encoded protein is CASSYARNTAGWDTQYF.

For this clonotype: It may be a read error: a sequence one base away is much more abundant. The chain combines TRBV27 with TRBJ1-5, with 7 bases that match TRBD1. Looked up from germline, CDR1 is MNHEY and CDR2 is SMNVEV (reference sequence). V lost 3 bases, J lost 1 base, and 3 bases stayed unmatched. This CDR3 contains 15 residues. The CDR3 loop is CASSFRGPSNQPQHF. CDR3 nucleotides: TGTGCCAGCAGTTTTAGGGGGCCCAGCAATCAGCCCCAGCATTTT.

There are many counts of this clonotype. The chain uses TRBV12-3 or TRBV12-4 and TRBJ1-1; possibly TRBD1 for D (5 bases). This CDR3 is built from 14 residues. V was clipped by 5 bases and J by 4 bases, with 14 bases between them. CDR3 protein: CASSHGGVGTEAFF. In DNA form, the CDR3 reads TGTGCCAGCAGTCACGGGGGAGTCGGCACTGAAGCTTTCTTT.

This clonotype showed up many times. DNA of the CDR3: TGTGCCAGCAGCCCCCGGTCGCAGGGGGGCTACACCTTC. As protein: CASSPRSQGGYTF. The chain links TRBV3-1 to TRBJ1-2, with a weak D call TRBD1 (6 bases). Germline V gene lookup returns CDR1 LGHDT and CDR2 YNNKEL (reference sequence). This CDR3 spans 13 amino acids. The ends were cut back, 4 bases at V and 8 bases at J, with 14 bases in the middle.

V and J are TRBV28 and TRBJ2-3; 7 bases fit TRBD2. The V segment lost 6 bases and the J segment 5 bases; nucleotides outside the gene matches: 5. This CDR3 contains 13 residues. Germline V CDR1 and CDR2: MDHEN, SYDVKM. CDR3 protein: CASSAGAGDTQYF. The DNA of the CDR3 is TGTGCCAGCAGCGCGGGAGCGGGAGATACGCAGTATTTT.

This clonotype has a count of ten or more. In DNA form, the CDR3 reads TGTGCCAGCAGTGCAGGGACCGAGCAGTTCTTC. Its protein product is CASSAGTEQFF. The chain carries TRBV27 and TRBJ2-1; D tentatively fits TRBD1 or TRBD2 (5 bases each). The CDR3 covers 11 residues. The germline V gene has CDR1 MNHEY and CDR2 SMNVEV (reference sequence). Trimming pared 5 bases from V and 10 bases from J, leaving 9 bases between.

This clonotype was observed many times. The chain combines TRBV12-3 or TRBV12-4 with TRBJ1-1; D is uncertain. Trimming shortened V by 6 bases and J by 7 bases, and 9 bases separated the two germline ends. This CDR3 has 11 amino acids. The chain's CDR3 is CASSAGVEAFF. CDR3 DNA: TGTGCCAGCAGCGCGGGAGTTGAAGCTTTCTTT.

Many counts were recorded for this clonotype. The chain uses TRBV7-2 and TRBJ2-1; no definite D call. Germline loops: CDR1 SGHTA, CDR2 FQGNSA. The CDR3 runs 13 residues. V lost 1 base and J 6 bases, leaving 7 bases between the germline ends. The CDR3 DNA reads as TGTGCCAGCAGCTTAGTGGCTAGCAATGAGCAGTTCTTC. Its translation is CASSLVASNEQFF.

DNA of the CDR3: TGTGCCATCAGAGGGGACAGGGGTCGGGACATTCAGTACTTC. Protein product: CAIRGDRGRDIQYF. The rearrangement links TRBV10-3 to TRBJ2-4; 10 nucleotides line up with TRBD1. In germline, CDR1 is ENHRY, CDR2 SYGVKD. J lost 8 bases, V lost 6 bases, and 7 bases had no gene match. The CDR3 spans 14 residues.

This clonotype was observed at least ten times. The gene calls are TRBV12-3 or TRBV12-4 and TRBJ1-3; D not resolved. This CDR3 spans 13 amino acids. V was trimmed by 8 bases and J by 0 bases, leaving 8 bases between them. The CDR3 protein is CASLRDSGNTIYF. CDR3 in DNA: TGTGCCAGCCTCCGGGACTCTGGAAACACCATATATTTT.

This clonotype was recorded many times. The rearrangement links TRBV5-1 to TRBJ1-2; D is ambiguous. V shed 4 bases and J shed 2 bases, with 9 bases lying between them. This CDR3 has 13 residues. Per germline, CDR1 SGHRS and CDR2 YFSETQ. The CDR3 sequence: CASSRAENYGYTF. CDR3 DNA: TGCGCCAGCAGCCGAGCGGAAAACTATGGCTACACCTTC.